The 4 T cell receptor beta chains below all came from one sample that was sequenced in a study of T cells after yellow fever vaccination. Via MiXCR, TCRdb re-called the 5' RACE reads, giving one row per CDR3 protein. The table includes approximately 510,000 distinct CDR3 sequences, 21% detected once. The sequences come from PBMCs, collected less than 25 days after the first yellow fever vaccination. Every receptor here comes from a man aged 18 to 35 who received the YFV17D yellow fever vaccine.

This clonotype was seen only a few times. The V and J genes are TRBV20-1 and TRBJ2-2; weak D call: TRBD1 (5 bases). The CDR3 has 15 residues. The V and J ends lost 0 bases and 2 bases respectively, with 10 bases between them. Germline CDR1 reads DFQATT; CDR2 reads SNEGSKA (reference sequence). The CDR3 DNA reads TGCAGTGCTAGAGATGGGGCGGTCAACACCGGGGAGCTGTTTTTT. Protein product: CSARDGAVNTGELFF.

This clonotype was counted ten times or more. Mismatch with germline at one junction end may stem from a read error. The chain uses TRBV7-7 and TRBJ2-1, with D unresolved. The germline CDR1 and CDR2 sequences are SSHAT and FNYEAQ (reference sequence). CDR3 length: 14 residues. This chain's CDR3 is CASSPGPSYNEQFF. CDR3 DNA sequence: TGTGCTAGCAGCCCCGGGCCTAGCTACAATGAGCAGTTCTTC.

The gene calls are TRBV20-1 and TRBJ2-7, with D possibly TRBD2 on 6 matching bases. Trimming removed 1 base at V and 1 base at J, with 14 bases between. Germline CDR1 DFQATT, CDR2 SNEGSKA (reference sequence). This CDR3 has 15 residues. The CDR3 DNA is TGCAGTGCTAGAGCGGAGACTAGTTCGTCCTACGAGCAGTACTTC. Its protein product is CSARAETSSSYEQYF.

This clonotype came up many times. CDR3 region: CASSLQVGQGEQYF. The DNA for the CDR3 is TGCGCCAGCAGCTTGCAGGTGGGGCAGGGCGAGCAGTACTTC. The rearrangement uses TRBV5-1 and TRBJ2-7, with D perhaps matching TRBD1 (5 bases). This CDR3 is 14 amino acids long. Trimming removed 1 base from V and 6 bases from J, with 14 bases in between. Germline CDR1 is SGHRS and CDR2 is YFSETQ.